The clone carrying this T cell receptor (beta chain) was seen a few times. This CDR3 comprises 15 residues. The V gene end was trimmed by 5 bases and the J gene end by 5 bases; junction bases not matched to a gene: 8. The record originates from a study of T-cell reconstitution after alpha-beta-depleted transplantation in children. A TCRbeta library incorporating unique molecular identifiers was prepared. Each CDR3 protein gets one entry after TCRdb re-called the PCR reads with MiXCR. The sample has some 500,000 distinct CDR3 sequences, approximately 16% seen once. The chain links TRBV12-3 or TRBV12-4 to TRBJ2-2, with 7 bases fitting TRBD2. The receptor was isolated from a human donor who donated a stem cell graft to a child with acute lymphoblastic leukemia. Sample: PBMCs from the stem cell graft donor, taken from the stem cell graft. In nucleotides, the CDR3 is TGTGCCAGCAGTCCCCGCGTGGGGGGGACCGGGGAGCTGTTTTTT. Its translation is CASSPRVGGTGELFF.